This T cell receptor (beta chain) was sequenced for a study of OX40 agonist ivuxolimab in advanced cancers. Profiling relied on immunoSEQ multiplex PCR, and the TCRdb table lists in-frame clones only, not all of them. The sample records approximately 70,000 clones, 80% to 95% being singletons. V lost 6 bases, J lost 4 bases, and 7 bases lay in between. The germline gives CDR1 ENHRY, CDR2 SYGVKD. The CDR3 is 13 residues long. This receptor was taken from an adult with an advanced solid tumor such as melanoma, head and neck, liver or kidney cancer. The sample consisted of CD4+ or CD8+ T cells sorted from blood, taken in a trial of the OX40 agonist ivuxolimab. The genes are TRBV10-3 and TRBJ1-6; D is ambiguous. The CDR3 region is CAIRREYNSPLHF. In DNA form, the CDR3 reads TGTGCCATCAGACGGGAGTATAATTCACCCCTCCACTTT.